One and the same sample provided the 28 T cell receptor beta chains below, sequenced in a study of vaccination effects on CD4 cells after COVID-19. These receptors have no identified antigens. Cells that had been cultured for roughly eleven days were the source of isolated CD4+ T cells. All study participants received two doses of BNT162b2 or mRNA-1273 vaccine. Some clones are missing from TCRdb's copy, which holds only in-frame ones; the method was immunoSEQ multiplex PCR. The sample lists just over 55,000 clones; approximately 81% were seen once. Sequencing used CD4+ T cells from PBMCs cultured without peptide, obtained after COVID-19 vaccination. These receptors were collected from a human donor who received a COVID-19 vaccine.

This clone was observed a few times. This chain connects TRBV6-2 or TRBV6-3 to TRBJ2-3; 8 nucleotides match TRBD2. CDR3 length: 14 amino acids. Germline V CDR1 and CDR2: MNHEY, SVGEGT. J gave up 7 bases and V 2 bases, and 5 bases lay outside the gene matches. The CDR3 loop reads CASSYGLATHTQYF. The CDR3 coding sequence is TGTGCCAGCAGTTACGGACTAGCCACCCATACGCAGTATTTT.

The CDR3 DNA sequence: TGCGCCAGCAGCTTGGGGCAGGGAGGAAGCTCTGGAAACACCATATATTTT. Its translation is CASSLGQGGSSGNTIYF. V is TRBV5-1 and J is TRBJ1-3; perhaps TRBD1 as D (5 bases). The germline V and J ends were trimmed by 0 bases and 0 bases, with 13 bases remaining between them. The CDR3 totals 17 residues. The germline CDR1 and CDR2 sequences are SGHRS and YFSETQ.

The rearrangement joins TRBV6-5 to TRBJ1-2; tentatively, D is TRBD1 (5 bases). The CDR3 is 15 amino acids. The V gene's germline CDR1 is MNHEY and CDR2 SVGAGI. V lost 2 bases and J 0 bases, leaving 10 bases between the germline ends. The CDR3, as DNA: TGTGCCAGCAGTTACCGGGGCAAATCTAACTATGGCTACACCTTC. It yields the protein CASSYRGKSNYGYTF.

This chain links TRBV11-2 with TRBJ2-7, with no clear D. CDR3 size: 13 residues. The V end was cut by 5 bases, the J end by 0 bases, with 8 bases between. Germline lookup yields CDR1 SGHAT and CDR2 FQNNGV. As DNA, the CDR3 is TGTGCCAGCAGCGGCCCAGACTCCTACGAGCAGTACTTC. It specifies CASSGPDSYEQYF. The full variable domain, completed using reference TRBV11-2 and TRBJ2-7, is EAGVAQSPRYKIIEKRQSVAFWCNPISGHATLYWYQQILGQGPKLLIQFQNNGVVDDSQLPKDRFSAERLKGVDSTLKIQPAKLEDSAVYLCASSGPDSYEQYFGPGTRLTVT.

The genes are TRBV18 and TRBJ2-1, with TRBD1 as a possible D gene (6 bases). Germline values: CDR1 KGHSH, CDR2 LQKENI. The CDR3 is made up of 12 amino acids. V lost 6 bases and J lost 9, with 12 bases in between. CDR3 amino acids: CASSLTGIEQFF. The CDR3 bases are TGTGCCAGCTCGCTTACAGGGATTGAGCAGTTCTTC.

The J gene is TRBJ2-2, the V gene TRBV11-3; possibly TRBD2 for D (5 bases). CDR1 is SGHNT and CDR2 is YENEEA in the germline V gene. Trimming shortened V by 5 bases and J by 8 bases, and 6 bases separated the two germline ends. This CDR3 comprises 11 residues. CDR3: CASSGRGELFF. The CDR3 DNA reads TGTGCCAGCAGCGGGAGAGGGGAGCTGTTTTTT.

The V gene is TRBV10-3, the J gene TRBJ2-2; the D gene could be TRBD1 or TRBD2 (5 bases each). Trimming took off 3 bases at V and 1 base at J, with 12 bases between the two ends. The CDR3 spans 16 residues. The V gene's germline CDR1 is ENHRY and CDR2 SYGVKD. This chain's CDR3 is CAISEEGTGNTGELFF. The DNA of the CDR3 is TGTGCCATCAGTGAAGAGGGAACAGGGAACACCGGGGAGCTGTTTTTT.

The rearrangement links TRBV27 to TRBJ2-6, with D tentatively TRBD1 (5 bases). The germline CDR1 and CDR2 sequences are MNHEY and SMNVEV (reference sequence). The CDR3 length is 14 residues. V gave up 9 bases and J gave up 1 base, with 10 bases separating them. Written as DNA, the CDR3 is TGTGCCAGTCAAGGGGTTTCTGGGGCCAACGTCCTGACTTTC. Translation gives CASQGVSGANVLTF.

This chain joins TRBV9 and TRBJ2-7; D gene ambiguous. V shed 3 bases and J shed 6 bases, with 13 bases lying between them. Germline CDR1 and CDR2: SGDLS and YYNGEE. This CDR3 spans 13 amino acids. CDR3: CASSAQRSTEQYF. The CDR3 coding sequence is TGTGCCAGCAGCGCCCAAAGGAGTACCGAGCAGTACTTC.

J is TRBJ1-3 and V is TRBV29-1; 9 bases line up with TRBD1. V trimming: 7 bases; J trimming: 6 bases; junction bases outside the gene matches: 10. In germline, CDR1 is SQVTM, CDR2 ANQGSEA. The CDR3 is made up of 14 amino acids. The CDR3 DNA follows: TGCAGCGCTTCCCCCGTACAGGGGGCAAACACCATATATTTT. This translates into CSASPVQGANTIYF.

This sequence joins TRBV19 and TRBJ2-6; no firm D call. The CDR3 length is 16 residues. Germline assignment: CDR1 LNHDA and CDR2 SQIVND (reference sequence). The V end lost 7 bases, the J end lost 4 bases, and 17 bases lay between the germline ends. Here the CDR3 reads CASKVGDSAGANVLTF. CDR3 coding DNA: TGTGCCAGTAAAGTGGGTGATTCAGCCGGGGCCAACGTCCTGACTTTC.

This sequence joins TRBV6-1 and TRBJ1-6; D not resolved. Germline V gives CDR1 MNHNS, CDR2 SASEGT. The V end was cut by 3 bases, the J end by 7 bases, with 10 bases between. The CDR3 spans 14 residues. CDR3: CASSELAWNSPLHF. The CDR3 nucleotides are TGTGCCAGCAGTGAGCTGGCCTGGAATTCACCCCTCCACTTT.

This chain uses TRBV4-3 with TRBJ1-2, with D unresolved. The V and J ends lost 2 bases and 0 bases respectively, with 19 bases between them. Germline values: CDR1 LGHNA, CDR2 YSLEER. The CDR3 totals 18 residues. As DNA, the CDR3 is TGCGCCAGCAGCCAATATGGGTACGGCGCCCGAGCTAACTATGGCTACACCTTC. Protein: CASSQYGYGARANYGYTF.

This clone was seen only once. The chain employs TRBV6-6 and TRBJ1-2; 7 bases match TRBD1. Per the germline V gene, CDR1 is MNHNY and CDR2 is SVGAGI (reference sequence). The trim removed 6 bases at V and 8 bases at J, leaving 12 bases unmatched. The CDR3 spans 14 residues. The chain's CDR3 is CASRSLKTGKGYTF. CDR3 nucleotides: TGTGCCAGCAGATCACTCAAGACAGGGAAAGGCTACACCTTC.

The chain combines TRBV30 with TRBJ2-7; possible D gene TRBD1, 8 bases. The germline gives CDR1 GTSNPN, CDR2 SVGIG (reference sequence). The CDR3 extends over 13 amino acids. The CDR3 DNA reads as TGTGCTGGGAGGGGGGGACAGGCCTACGAGCAGTACTTC. Its translation is CAGRGGQAYEQYF.

The chain recombines TRBV19 with TRBJ2-3; 10 bases map to TRBD2. The CDR3 totals 15 residues. Trimming took 6 bases from V and 4 from J; bases not matched to a gene: 7. The germline gives CDR1 LNHDA, CDR2 SQIVND (reference sequence). The CDR3 here is CASSPRSGGADTQYF. The CDR3, as DNA: TGTGCCAGTAGCCCCCGCAGCGGGGGGGCAGATACGCAGTATTTT.

V gene TRBV6-6 combines with J gene TRBJ1-4; 7 positions agree with TRBD1. Looked up from germline, CDR1 is MNHNY and CDR2 is SVGAGI (reference sequence). This CDR3 region has 13 residues. Trimming at V came to 6 bases and at J to 8 bases, leaving 6 bases not matched to a gene. This CDR3 reads CASRRDRDEKLFF. The CDR3 bases are TGTGCCAGCAGAAGAGACAGGGACGAAAAACTGTTTTTT.

The J gene is TRBJ1-6, the V gene TRBV3-1 (or the pseudogene TRBV3-2); D not resolved. Trimming cost V 1 base and J 3 bases, with 7 bases left between them. This CDR3 contains 15 residues. Germline V gene lookup returns CDR1 LGHDT and CDR2 YNNKEL (reference sequence). CDR3 nucleotides: TGTGCCAGCAGCCAAGCTGGCAGCTATAATTCACCCCTCCACTTT. Translation: CASSQAGSYNSPLHF.

The count of this clone is one. The chain employs TRBV7-2 and TRBJ2-5; D uncertain. Trimming removed 5 bases from V and 1 base from J, with 5 bases in between. The CDR3 consists of 12 residues. Germline V lookup: CDR1 SGHTA, CDR2 FQGNSA. Written as DNA, the CDR3 is TGTGCCAGCAGCCCTCTCCAAGAGACCCAGTACTTC. As protein: CASSPLQETQYF.

The chain couples TRBV2 to TRBJ1-4, with 7 positions matching TRBD1. CDR1 SNHLY and CDR2 FYNNEI come from the germline V gene. V lost 7 bases and J lost 8; bases outside the gene matches: 13. CDR3 length: 15 amino acids. This CDR3 reads CASNQAGGGREKLFF. As DNA, the CDR3 is TGTGCCAGCAATCAGGCAGGGGGGGGAAGGGAAAAACTGTTTTTT.

This clone occurred once. The V and J genes are TRBV19 and TRBJ2-7, with TRBD2 matching 11 bases. The CDR3 sequence is 16 residues long. With V trimmed by 3 bases and J by 4 bases, 8 bases remained unmatched. CDR1 is LNHDA and CDR2 is SQIVND in the germline V gene (reference sequence). CDR3 DNA: TGTGCCAGTAGTATCCCAACTAGCGGGAGTTTTTACGAGCAGTACTTC. This sequence encodes CASSIPTSGSFYEQYF.

This sequence joins TRBV4-1 and TRBJ2-4; no clear D. Germline loops: CDR1 MGHRA, CDR2 YSYEKL. V was cut by 0 bases and J by 9 bases, with 12 bases left in between. The length of the CDR3 is 14 residues. As DNA, the CDR3 is TGCGCCAGCAGCCAAGACACGCCGAACGGCATTCAGTACTTC. Amino acids: CASSQDTPNGIQYF.

For this clone: Other DNA sequences from this sample encode an identical CDR3 as well. The genes are TRBV4-1 and TRBJ1-5, with 9 bases aligning to TRBD1. The V and J ends lost 2 bases and 4 bases, in that order; junction bases with no gene match: 3. CDR1 and CDR2 (germline): MGHRA, YSYEKL. This CDR3 has 15 residues. The CDR3 loop reads CASSQTGTGNQPQHF. CDR3 DNA: TGCGCCAGCAGCCAAACCGGGACAGGGAATCAGCCCCAGCATTTT.

The gene calls are TRBV4-1 and TRBJ1-6; D is ambiguous. Germline loops: CDR1 MGHRA, CDR2 YSYEKL. This CDR3 contains 19 residues. Trimming removed 0 bases at V and 2 bases at J, with 17 bases between. This CDR3 is CASSQDLEEGFAYNSPLHF. The CDR3 DNA follows: TGCGCCAGCAGCCAAGATCTTGAAGAGGGTTTCGCCTATAATTCACCCCTCCACTTT.

The rearrangement uses TRBV19 and TRBJ2-1, with D unclear. The CDR3 loop spans 15 amino acids. V dropped 3 bases and J dropped 0 bases, with 9 bases sitting between them. CDR1 is LNHDA and CDR2 is SQIVND in the germline V gene (reference sequence). This CDR3 reads CASSMGRSSYNEQFF. CDR3 in DNA: TGTGCCAGTAGTATGGGAAGGAGCTCCTACAATGAGCAGTTCTTC.

The V gene is TRBV19, the J gene TRBJ1-1; D is undetermined. Between the trimmed V and J ends, which lost 3 bases and 10 bases, there was a span of 12 bases. Per germline, CDR1 LNHDA and CDR2 SQIVND (reference sequence). The CDR3 has 12 amino acids. Written as DNA, the CDR3 is TGTGCCAGTAGTATGTCCAACAATCCAGCTTTCTTT. This translates into CASSMSNNPAFF.

The chain combines TRBV6-5 with TRBJ2-7, with D perhaps given as TRBD1 or TRBD2 (7 bases each). Germline loops: CDR1 MNHEY, CDR2 SVGAGI. The CDR3 spans 14 residues. With 0 bases removed from V and 5 bases from J, the gap between germline ends came to 11 bases. This CDR3 reads CASSYSSGGDEQYF. The CDR3 region has the DNA TGTGCCAGCAGTTACTCGTCAGGGGGGGACGAGCAGTACTTC.

The chain uses TRBV30 and TRBJ2-1; D not resolved. Germline loops: CDR1 GTSNPN, CDR2 SVGIG (reference sequence). The germline V and J ends were trimmed by 2 bases and 5 bases, with 13 bases remaining between them. The CDR3 has 14 residues. CDR3 DNA sequence: TGTGCCTGGAGTAGAACAGCTCGGAACAATGAGCAGTTCTTC. It encodes CAWSRTARNNEQFF.